These 10 T cell receptor beta chains originate from one sample sequenced in a study of shared clonotypes between healthy human individuals. The naive CD8 subset, CD45RO-negative cells positively selected for CCR7, excluded terminally differentiated effector memory CD45RA+ cells. Repertoires were generated with immunoSEQ multiplex PCR, while TCRdb's copy carries only in-frame clones and drops some. In the table there are hundreds of thousands of clones, around 95% of which are singletons. Sequenced input: naive CD8+ T cells sorted from blood. The receptors come from a woman in her twenties or thirties in good health.

The V call is TRBV6-6, the J call TRBJ2-3; 7 bases line up with TRBD1. The J segment lost 2 bases and the V segment lost 3 bases, leaving 8 bases of the junction unmatched. CDR3 length: 16 residues. Per the germline V gene, CDR1 is MNHNY and CDR2 is SVGAGI (reference sequence). The DNA of the CDR3 is TGTGCCAGCAGTTATCCTCGGACAGGCAACACAGATACGCAGTATTTT. Translation gives CASSYPRTGNTDTQYF.

The chain combines TRBV7-9 with TRBJ2-3; 9 bases are shared with TRBD2. The J segment lost 5 bases and the V segment lost 5 bases, leaving 8 bases of the junction unmatched. From germline, CDR1 is SEHNR and CDR2 FQNEAQ (reference sequence). This CDR3 has 15 residues. CDR3 loop: CASSLSGSQGDTQYF. CDR3 in DNA: TGTGCCAGCAGCCTTAGCGGGAGCCAAGGAGATACGCAGTATTTT.

Here the CDR3 reads CASSPAISSYEQYF. In nucleotides, the CDR3 is TGTGCCAGTAGTCCAGCGATAAGCTCCTACGAGCAGTACTTC. The chain has TRBV19 and TRBJ2-7, with D unresolved. Per germline, CDR1 LNHDA and CDR2 SQIVND (reference sequence). Trimming shortened V by 5 bases and J by 0 bases, and 11 bases separated the two germline ends. This CDR3 has 14 amino acids.

CDR3 in amino acids: CASIGVLYEQYF. CDR3 sequence (DNA): TGTGCCAGCATCGGAGTTCTCTACGAGCAGTACTTC. The J gene is TRBJ2-7, the V gene TRBV25-1; D unresolved. The CDR3 extends over 12 amino acids. The V end was cut by 7 bases, the J end by 3 bases, with 10 bases between. Germline V gene sequence: CDR1 MGHDK, CDR2 SYGVNS.

The rearrangement links TRBV28 to TRBJ1-5, with D uncertain. Trimming removed 2 bases from V and 5 bases from J, with 7 bases in between. This CDR3 has 13 residues. The V gene's germline CDR1 is MDHEN and CDR2 SYDVKM. CDR3 in amino acids: CASSLLGDQPQHF. For the CDR3, the DNA is TGTGCCAGCAGTTTACTCGGGGATCAGCCCCAGCATTTT.

V usage is TRBV7-9 and J usage is TRBJ1-2; D is perhaps TRBD1 (6 bases). Germline CDR1 is SEHNR and CDR2 is FQNEAQ (reference sequence). V lost 4 bases, J lost 0 bases, and 12 bases lay in between. This CDR3 has 15 amino acids. The CDR3 loop reads CASSSRQVANYGYTF. CDR3 in DNA: TGTGCCAGCAGCTCCCGACAGGTTGCTAACTATGGCTACACCTTC.

The chain uses TRBV6-6 and TRBJ2-3; 9 bases fit TRBD2. This CDR3 spans 15 amino acids. The V gene's germline CDR1 is MNHNY and CDR2 SVGAGI (reference sequence). V trimming: 4 bases; J trimming: 4 bases; junction bases outside the gene matches: 6. CDR3 loop: CASSFVAGGSDTQYF. CDR3 coding DNA: TGTGCCAGCAGTTTTGTGGCGGGAGGGTCAGATACGCAGTATTTT.

The V and J genes are TRBV5-3 and TRBJ1-6; D call uncertain. TRBV5-3 carries the ORF label, with uncertain function. Trimming left V 4 bases short and J 5 bases short, with 13 bases between. The CDR3 loop spans 15 amino acids. The CDR3 region is CARSKRGDDNSPLHF. The CDR3, as DNA: TGTGCCAGAAGCAAGCGCGGGGATGATAATTCACCCCTCCACTTT.

The genes are TRBV5-1 and TRBJ2-2; D may be TRBD2 (5 bases). Trimming cost V 5 bases and J 4 bases, with 12 bases left between them. The CDR3 contains 14 residues. The germline gives CDR1 SGHRS, CDR2 YFSETQ. In DNA form, the CDR3 reads TGCGCCAGCAGGAGGGCGGCGCTCACCGGGGAGCTGTTTTTT. Protein product: CASRRAALTGELFF.

V gene TRBV30 combines with J gene TRBJ1-3, with D possibly matching TRBD1 (6 bases). The length of the CDR3 is 16 residues. Between the trimmed V and J ends, which lost 8 bases and 3 bases, there was a span of 23 bases. The germline CDR1 and CDR2 sequences are GTSNPN and SVGIG (reference sequence). The CDR3 sequence: CAQGRGPYLGGNTIYF. DNA for the CDR3: TGTGCCCAAGGCCGGGGGCCATATCTAGGTGGAAACACCATATATTTT.